One and the same sample provided the 20 T cell receptor beta chains below, sequenced in a study of CD8+ T cells in alopecia areata. Sample treatment: oral pan-JAK inhibitor, 5-10 mg twice daily. cDNA reverse transcribed from extracted RNA served as the sequencing template. Generated by immunoSEQ multiplex PCR, the TCRdb table keeps only in-frame clones and is missing some. This table has about 210,000 clones, over 60% appearing once. Here the sequenced sample was CD4+ T cells sorted from blood, taken at week 4, from a patient treated with tofacitinib. The receptor set was obtained from a human donor with alopecia areata.

This chain connects TRBV29-1 to TRBJ2-2, with D perhaps being TRBD1 or TRBD2 (5 bases each). V lost 6 bases, J lost 0 bases, and 11 bases lay in between. CDR1 is SQVTM and CDR2 is ANQGSEA in the germline V gene. CDR3 size: 14 residues. CDR3: CSVRGPANTGELFF. The CDR3 DNA follows: TGCAGCGTGAGGGGACCGGCGAACACCGGGGAGCTGTTTTTT.

This chain links TRBV2 with TRBJ2-5; 10 bases match TRBD2. Germline V lookup: CDR1 SNHLY, CDR2 FYNNEI. The CDR3 contains 14 residues. V lost 5 bases to trimming and J lost 5 bases; unmatched junction nucleotides: 5. The CDR3 DNA follows: TGTGCCAGCAGTTGGGGACTAGCGTCGGAGACCCAGTACTTC. Encoded protein: CASSWGLASETQYF.

J is TRBJ1-2 and V is TRBV19, with no clear D. With 7 bases removed from V and 6 bases from J, the gap between germline ends came to 15 bases. CDR1 and CDR2 from the germline V gene are LNHDA and SQIVND (reference sequence). This CDR3 is 13 amino acids long. This CDR3 reads CASTPVGIDGYTF. The CDR3 region has the DNA TGTGCCAGTACTCCGGTCGGGATTGATGGCTACACCTTC.

This clone was counted once. The rearrangement links TRBV30 to TRBJ2-2, with D uncertain. The CDR3 is 12 amino acids. Germline lookup yields CDR1 GTSNPN and CDR2 SVGIG (reference sequence). The ends were cut back, 4 bases at V and 2 bases at J, with 5 bases in the middle. CDR3 nucleotides: TGTGCCTGGACCTTAAACACCGGGGAGCTGTTTTTT. This translates into CAWTLNTGELFF.

The rearrangement uses TRBV7-9 and TRBJ2-7; the D is unclear. The germline gives CDR1 SEHNR, CDR2 FQNEAQ (reference sequence). CDR3 length: 13 amino acids. The V gene lost 0 bases and the J gene lost 6 bases, with 9 bases spanning the gap. The chain's CDR3 is CASSLARGSEQYF. The CDR3 nucleotides are TGTGCCAGCAGCTTAGCGCGCGGCAGCGAGCAGTACTTC.

A word on this clone: A junction boundary mismatches the germline segment, possibly from a read error. This chain links TRBV7-7 with TRBJ2-7; D not resolved. CDR1 is SSHAT and CDR2 is FNYEAQ in the germline V gene (reference sequence). The CDR3 runs to 13 residues. CDR3 region: CASSLLDSYEQYF. The CDR3 nucleotides read TGTGCTAGCAGCTTATTAGACTCCTACGAGCAGTACTTC.

Only a few counts were recorded for this clone. J is TRBJ1-1 and V is TRBV7-8; D ambiguous. The CDR3 spans 15 residues. Germline values: CDR1 SGHVS, CDR2 FQNEAQ. Trimming removed 5 bases at V and 1 base at J, with 14 bases between. CDR3 amino acids: CASSPFGAGNTEAFF. The CDR3 nucleotides are TGTGCCAGCAGCCCCTTTGGAGCGGGGAACACTGAAGCTTTCTTT.

This chain joins TRBV4-3 and TRBJ1-5; no firm D call. The germline gives CDR1 LGHNA, CDR2 YSLEER. Trimming removed 4 bases from V and 0 bases from J, with 16 bases in between. This CDR3 region has 17 residues. In DNA form, the CDR3 reads TGCGCCAGCAGCCTCCCGGAACAGCTTGATAGCAATCAGCCCCAGCATTTT. Protein product: CASSLPEQLDSNQPQHF.

The chain couples TRBV5-1 to TRBJ2-3; no clear D. The CDR3 is made up of 14 amino acids. CDR1 is SGHRS and CDR2 is YFSETQ in the germline V gene. Trimming left V 0 bases short and J 5 bases short, with 10 bases between. The CDR3 here is CASSLDPGGDTQYF. CDR3 nucleotides: TGCGCCAGCAGCTTGGATCCGGGTGGAGATACGCAGTATTTT.

This clone was detected once. The chain recombines TRBV11-2 with TRBJ2-5; TRBD1 matches at 9 bases. Per the germline V gene, CDR1 is SGHAT and CDR2 is FQNNGV. Trimming took 5 bases from V and 4 from J; bases not matched to a gene: 11. This CDR3 is built from 16 residues. The CDR3 loop reads CASSPRGTGTGETQYF. CDR3 nucleotides: TGTGCCAGCAGCCCGCGGGGGACAGGGACGGGAGAGACCCAGTACTTC.

This clone was seen a handful of times. This rearrangement joins TRBV5-1 to TRBJ1-1; D ambiguous. The V gene lost 4 bases and the J gene lost 1 base, with 5 bases spanning the gap. Germline V gene sequence: CDR1 SGHRS, CDR2 YFSETQ. The CDR3 covers 12 residues. CDR3 loop: CASSGQNTEAFF. Written as DNA, the CDR3 is TGCGCCAGCAGCGGGCAGAACACTGAAGCTTTCTTT.

This chain connects TRBV5-1 to TRBJ1-2; D gene ambiguous. The ends were cut back, 0 bases at V and 2 bases at J, with 5 bases in the middle. This CDR3 contains 13 residues. CDR1 and CDR2 (germline): SGHRS, YFSETQ. The CDR3 loop is CASSLEWNYGYTF. In DNA form, the CDR3 reads TGCGCCAGCAGCTTGGAGTGGAACTATGGCTACACCTTC.

This clone was seen a few times. This chain links TRBV7-9 with TRBJ2-7; 11 nucleotides line up with TRBD1. V was pared by 3 bases and J by 6 bases, with 4 bases of the junction left unmatched. CDR3 length: 14 residues. Germline loops: CDR1 SEHNR, CDR2 FQNEAQ (reference sequence). The CDR3 here is CASSLGQGVAEQYF. CDR3 sequence (DNA): TGTGCCAGCAGCTTGGGACAGGGGGTTGCCGAGCAGTACTTC.

The CDR3 here is CASSWGTANYGYTF. CDR3 coding DNA: TGTGCCAGCAGCTGGGGAACAGCTAACTATGGCTACACCTTC. The chain is built from TRBV5-4 and TRBJ1-2; D remains unclear. CDR3 length equals 14 residues. Trimming cost V 3 bases and J 0 bases, with 9 bases left between them. CDR1 and CDR2 (germline): SGHNT, YYREEE (reference sequence).

This chain links TRBV6-6 with TRBJ2-5; a possible D gene is TRBD1 (6 bases). The germline V gene has CDR1 MNHNY and CDR2 SVGAGI (reference sequence). Trimming took off 5 bases at V and 3 bases at J, with 13 bases between the two ends. This CDR3 has 14 amino acids. CDR3 in DNA: TGTGCCAGCAGTCCGTGGGCAGGGGAAGAGACCCAGTACTTC. The encoded protein is CASSPWAGEETQYF.

The chain couples TRBV10-2 to TRBJ2-1; the match to TRBD1 covers 9 bases. The CDR3 extends over 13 amino acids. The J segment lost 8 bases and the V segment lost 9 bases, leaving 8 bases of the junction unmatched. From germline, CDR1 is WSHSY and CDR2 SAAADI. The CDR3 DNA sequence: TGCGCCAGTCGGTGGACAGGGGAAGATGAGCAGTTCTTC. It specifies CASRWTGEDEQFF.

The CDR3 bases are TGTGCCAGCAGCTTTGGGGGGGCCTCCGATACGCAGTATTTT. Translating gives CASSFGGASDTQYF. The chain links TRBV7-3 to TRBJ2-3, with D tentatively TRBD2 (7 bases). Germline V gene lookup returns CDR1 SGHTA and CDR2 FQGTGA. This CDR3 region has 14 residues. Trimming took off 3 bases at V and 6 bases at J, with 13 bases between the two ends.

The V and J genes are TRBV11-3 and TRBJ2-3, with 16 bases that match TRBD2. Germline CDR1 reads SGHNT; CDR2 reads YENEEA. Unmatched junction bases numbered 3, after V lost 5 bases and J lost 10 bases. The CDR3 extends over 14 amino acids. CDR3 sequence reads: CASSGTSGGAAQYF. DNA of the CDR3: TGTGCCAGCAGCGGGACTAGCGGGGGGGCTGCGCAGTATTTT. The complete variable domain, with remaining parts taken from reference TRBV11-3 and TRBJ2-3, reads EAGVVQSPRYKIIEKKQPVAFWCNPISGHNTLYWYLQNLGQGPELLIRYENEEAVDDSQLPKDRFSAERLKGVDSTLKIQPAELGDSAVYLCASSGTSGGAAQYFGPGTRLTVL.

This clone occurred a few times. V gene TRBV7-9 combines with J gene TRBJ1-2; 7 bases are a match to TRBD1. J lost 2 bases, V lost 5 bases, and 5 bases had no gene match. Looked up from germline, CDR1 is SEHNR and CDR2 is FQNEAQ (reference sequence). This CDR3 has 14 residues. As DNA, the CDR3 is TGTGCCAGCAGCCCACAGACAGGGAACTATGGCTACACCTTC. Its protein is CASSPQTGNYGYTF.

The chain joins TRBV29-1 to TRBJ2-2, with a tentative D call TRBD2 (6 bases). V lost 7 bases to trimming and J lost 6 bases, with 12 bases between them. The germline V gene encodes CDR1 SQVTM and CDR2 ANQGSEA. The CDR3 spans 12 residues. CDR3 sequence: CSAPGVAGELFF. Written as DNA, the CDR3 is TGCAGCGCCCCGGGAGTCGCCGGGGAGCTGTTTTTT.